This TCR beta chain is drawn from a study of blood T cell repertoires in COVID-19 (dated by TCRdb to between 2020 and 2021). Notes on the research overall: The collaborator samples originated in the United States, Italy and Spain and spanned the acute and convalescent phases of COVID-19. The prospective study material was composed of cDNA or gDNA derived from T cells, B-cell-depleted T cells, or PBMCs. The dataset comprised deeply sampled blood TCRbeta repertoires from subjects exposed to, actively infected with, or recovered from COVID-19. The repertoires were made available in a free public database intended to serve as a resource for research on the immune response to SARS-CoV-2. The samples were drawn from two sources: the first 160 participants of the ongoing ImmuneRACE study, and 1,254 subjects contributed by 6 global collaborators. Sample metadata almost always included a de-identified subject ID, COVID-19 status, age in years and sex. HLA class I and class II types, where available, came from metadata supplied by the sample provider rather than from assay-based typing. What the authors observed across the whole study: How much clinical and demographic metadata was included differed by source and by participant, and the metadata was provided uncurated.

As regards this clone: What this receptor recognizes is not known. It has no much larger one-base neighbor in the sample; base qualities were not kept.

CDR1 MNHEY and CDR2 SVGAGI are derived from the germline V gene. The CDR3 holds 15 amino acids from the cysteine to the phenylalanine. The CDR3 DNA has 45 bases and is translated from base 1. V and J are trimmed by 6 bases and 4 bases, and the gene matches miss 12 bases of the junction. The immunoSEQ Assay, a bias-controlled multiplex PCR, was used to amplify TCRbeta CDR3 regions from genomic DNA. The authors processed their data as follows. The number of nucleated cells in each sample was estimated from the amplification of reference gene primers within the assay. To quantify the absolute abundance of each unique TCRbeta CDR3 rearrangement, sequence reads were collapsed and filtered. For each sample, productive Simpson clonality was calculated as the square root of Simpson's diversity index across productive rearrangements. TCRdb mirrors the immuneACCESS table, restricted to in-frame sequences. Some clones are absent from its copies; in checked studies, under half trace to an unresolved V gene, and the reason for the others is unknown. The V and J calls and clone size were taken over from that table, and D and trimming were inferred from the DNA. The sample yields 52,000 or so clones; 78% were counted once. The leading ten clones occupy nearly 5% of the sample.

Each collaborating institution followed its own protocols to collect whole blood in K2EDTA tubes. For TCRbeta analysis, collaborators shipped samples in one of three forms: frozen whole blood, isolated PBMCs, or DNA extracted from either of those sample types. The material sequenced was peripheral blood. This TCR derives from a human donor in a cohort sampled during active COVID-19. The rearranged segments are TRBV6-5 and TRBJ2-7; 7 junctional bases match TRBD1. The sequenced DNA is TGTGCCAGCAGGGCTCCCGGGGACAGATCTTACGAGCAGTACTTC. Its translation reads: CASRAPGDRSYEQYF.